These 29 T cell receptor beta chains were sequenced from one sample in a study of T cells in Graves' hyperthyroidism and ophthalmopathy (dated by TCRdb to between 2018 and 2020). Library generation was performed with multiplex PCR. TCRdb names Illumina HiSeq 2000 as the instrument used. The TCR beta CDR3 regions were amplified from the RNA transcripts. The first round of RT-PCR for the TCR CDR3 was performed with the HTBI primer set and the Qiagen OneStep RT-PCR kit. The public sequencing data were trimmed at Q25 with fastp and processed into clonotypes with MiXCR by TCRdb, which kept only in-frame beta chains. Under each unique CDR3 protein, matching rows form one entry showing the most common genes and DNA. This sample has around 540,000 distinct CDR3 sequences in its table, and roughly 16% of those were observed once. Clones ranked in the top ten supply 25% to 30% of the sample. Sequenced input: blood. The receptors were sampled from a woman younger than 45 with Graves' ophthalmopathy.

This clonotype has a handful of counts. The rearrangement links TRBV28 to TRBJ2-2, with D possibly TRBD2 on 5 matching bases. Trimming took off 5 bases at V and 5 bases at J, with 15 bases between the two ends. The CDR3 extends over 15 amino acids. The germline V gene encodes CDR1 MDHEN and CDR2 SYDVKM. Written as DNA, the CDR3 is TGTGCCAGCAGTCCGCGAGGGTTTAGTACCGGGGAGCTGTTTTTT. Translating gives CASSPRGFSTGELFF.

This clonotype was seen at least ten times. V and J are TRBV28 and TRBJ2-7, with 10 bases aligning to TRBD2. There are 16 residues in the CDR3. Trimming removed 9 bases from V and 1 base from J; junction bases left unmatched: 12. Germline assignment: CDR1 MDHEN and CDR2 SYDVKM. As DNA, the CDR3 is TGTGCCAGTAATGACCCACTAGCGGGGACTTCCTACGAGCAGTACTTC. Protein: CASNDPLAGTSYEQYF. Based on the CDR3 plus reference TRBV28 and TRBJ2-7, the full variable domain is DVKVTQSSRYLVKRTGEKVFLECVQDMDHENMFWYRQDPGLGLRLIYFSYDVKMKEKGDIPEGYSVSREKKERFSLILESASTNQTSMYLCASNDPLAGTSYEQYFGPGTRLTVT.

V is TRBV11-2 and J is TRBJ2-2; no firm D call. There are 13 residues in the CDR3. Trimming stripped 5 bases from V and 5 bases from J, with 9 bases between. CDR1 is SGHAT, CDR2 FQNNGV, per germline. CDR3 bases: TGTGCCAGCAGCACCACTCAGACCGGGGAGCTGTTTTTT. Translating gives CASSTTQTGELFF. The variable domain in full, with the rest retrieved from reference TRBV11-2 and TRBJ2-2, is EAGVAQSPRYKIIEKRQSVAFWCNPISGHATLYWYQQILGQGPKLLIQFQNNGVVDDSQLPKDRFSAERLKGVDSTLKIQPAKLEDSAVYLCASSTTQTGELFFGEGSRLTVL.

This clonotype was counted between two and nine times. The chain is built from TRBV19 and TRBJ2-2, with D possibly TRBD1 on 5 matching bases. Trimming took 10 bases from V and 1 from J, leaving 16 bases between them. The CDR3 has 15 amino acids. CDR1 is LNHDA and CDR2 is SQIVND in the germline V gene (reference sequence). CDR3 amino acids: CATNRGLGNTGELFF. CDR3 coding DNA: TGTGCCACAAATAGGGGATTGGGGAACACCGGGGAGCTGTTTTTT.

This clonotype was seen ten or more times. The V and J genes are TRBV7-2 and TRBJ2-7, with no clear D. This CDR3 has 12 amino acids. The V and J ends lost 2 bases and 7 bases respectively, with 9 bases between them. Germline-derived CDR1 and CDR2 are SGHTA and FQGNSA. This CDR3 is CASSLLAKEQYF. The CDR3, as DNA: TGTGCCAGCAGCTTACTTGCTAAGGAGCAGTACTTC.

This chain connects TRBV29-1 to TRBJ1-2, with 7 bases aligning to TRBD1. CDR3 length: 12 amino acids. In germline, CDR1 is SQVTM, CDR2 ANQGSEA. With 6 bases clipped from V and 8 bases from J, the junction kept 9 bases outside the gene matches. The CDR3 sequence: CSVETDREGYTF. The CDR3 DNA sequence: TGCAGCGTCGAAACTGACAGGGAAGGCTACACCTTC. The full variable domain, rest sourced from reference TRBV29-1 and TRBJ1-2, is SAVISQKPSRDICQRGTSLTIQCQVDSQVTMMFWYRQQPGQSLTLIATANQGSEATYESGFVIDKFPISRPNLTFSTLTVSNMSPEDSSIYLCSVETDREGYTFGSGTRLTVV.

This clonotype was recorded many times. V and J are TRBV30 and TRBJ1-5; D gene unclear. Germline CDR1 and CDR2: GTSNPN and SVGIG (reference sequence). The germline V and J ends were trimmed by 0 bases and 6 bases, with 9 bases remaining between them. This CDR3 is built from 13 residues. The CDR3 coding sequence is TGTGCCTGGAGTGTATCGGCGGTTCAGCCCCAGCATTTT. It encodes CAWSVSAVQPQHF.

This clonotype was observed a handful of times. The CDR3 DNA follows: TGCGCCAGCAGCTTGGTGGGACAGGGGGCGCTTGGGGCCAACGTCCTGACTTTC. Amino acids: CASSLVGQGALGANVLTF. This chain uses TRBV5-1 with TRBJ2-6; 12 bases align to TRBD1. V shed 0 bases, J shed 3 bases, and the junction held 4 bases outside the gene matches. Germline V gene data show CDR1 as SGHRS and CDR2 as YFSETQ. This CDR3 is built from 18 residues. Variable domain in full (rest from reference TRBV5-1 and TRBJ2-6): KAGVTQTPRYLIKTRGQQVTLSCSPISGHRSVSWYQQTPGQGLQFLFEYFSETQRNKGNFPGRFSGRQFSNSRSEMNVSTLELGDSALYLCASSLVGQGALGANVLTFGAGSRLTVL.

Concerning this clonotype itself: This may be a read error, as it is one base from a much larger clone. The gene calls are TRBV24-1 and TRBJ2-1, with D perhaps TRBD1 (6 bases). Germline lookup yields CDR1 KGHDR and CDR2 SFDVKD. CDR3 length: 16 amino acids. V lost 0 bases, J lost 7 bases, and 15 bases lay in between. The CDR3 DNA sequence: TGTGCCACCAGTGATTTGGGCAGGGGATTTGTGAATGAGCAGTTCTTC. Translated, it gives CATSDLGRGFVNEQFF.

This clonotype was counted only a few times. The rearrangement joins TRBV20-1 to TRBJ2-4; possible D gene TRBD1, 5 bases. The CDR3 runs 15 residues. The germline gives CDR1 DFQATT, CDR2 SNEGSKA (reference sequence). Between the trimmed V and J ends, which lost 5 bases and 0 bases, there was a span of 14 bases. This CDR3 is CSALTDTLAKNIQYF. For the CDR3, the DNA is TGCAGTGCTCTGACAGACACTTTAGCCAAAAACATTCAGTACTTC.

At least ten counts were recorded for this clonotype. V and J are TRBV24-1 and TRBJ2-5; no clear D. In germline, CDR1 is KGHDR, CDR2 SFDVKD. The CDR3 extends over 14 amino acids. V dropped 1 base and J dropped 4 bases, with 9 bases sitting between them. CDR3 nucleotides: TGTGCCACCAGTGATTTAGGCGCCTCAGAGACCCAGTACTTC. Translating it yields CATSDLGASETQYF.

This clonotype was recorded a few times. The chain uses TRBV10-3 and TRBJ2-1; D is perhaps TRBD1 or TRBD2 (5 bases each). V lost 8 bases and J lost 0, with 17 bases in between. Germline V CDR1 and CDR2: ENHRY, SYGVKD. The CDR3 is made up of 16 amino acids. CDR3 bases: TGTGCCATCCGGGATGGACTTGACAGCTCCTACAATGAGCAGTTCTTC. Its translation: CAIRDGLDSSYNEQFF.

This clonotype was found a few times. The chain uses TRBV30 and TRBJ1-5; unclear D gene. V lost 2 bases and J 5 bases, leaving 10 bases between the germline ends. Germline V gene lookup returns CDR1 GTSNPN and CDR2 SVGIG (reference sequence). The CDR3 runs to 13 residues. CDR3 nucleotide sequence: TGTGCCTGGAGTTCGACACGGTATCAGCCCCAGCATTTT. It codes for CAWSSTRYQPQHF.

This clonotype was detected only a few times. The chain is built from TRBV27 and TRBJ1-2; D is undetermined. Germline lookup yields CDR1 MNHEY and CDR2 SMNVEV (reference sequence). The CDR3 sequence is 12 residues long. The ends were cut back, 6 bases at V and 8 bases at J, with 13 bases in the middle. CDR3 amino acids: CASREGRGGYTF. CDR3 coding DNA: TGTGCCAGCAGAGAAGGTCGCGGCGGCTACACCTTC.

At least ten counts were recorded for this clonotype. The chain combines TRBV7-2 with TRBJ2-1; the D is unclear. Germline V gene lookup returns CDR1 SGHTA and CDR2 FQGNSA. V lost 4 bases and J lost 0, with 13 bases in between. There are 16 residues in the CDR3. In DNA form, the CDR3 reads TGTGCCAGCAGCTGGGCGCTCACGAGCTCCTACAATGAGCAGTTCTTC. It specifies CASSWALTSSYNEQFF.

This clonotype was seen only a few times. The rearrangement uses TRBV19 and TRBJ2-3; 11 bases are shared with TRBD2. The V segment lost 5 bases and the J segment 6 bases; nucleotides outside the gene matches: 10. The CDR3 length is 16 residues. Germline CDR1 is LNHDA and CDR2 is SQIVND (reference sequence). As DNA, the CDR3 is TGTGCCAGTAGTTCCTTTAGCGGGAGGGCCCCGGATACGCAGTATTTT. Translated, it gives CASSSFSGRAPDTQYF.

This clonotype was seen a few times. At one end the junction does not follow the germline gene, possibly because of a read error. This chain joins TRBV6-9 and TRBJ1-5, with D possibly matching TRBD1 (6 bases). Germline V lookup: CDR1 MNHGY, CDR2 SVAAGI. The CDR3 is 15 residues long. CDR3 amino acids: CASSYVAGGNQPQHF. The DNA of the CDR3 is TGTGCTAGCAGTTATGTCGCAGGGGGCAATCAGCCCCAGCATTTT.

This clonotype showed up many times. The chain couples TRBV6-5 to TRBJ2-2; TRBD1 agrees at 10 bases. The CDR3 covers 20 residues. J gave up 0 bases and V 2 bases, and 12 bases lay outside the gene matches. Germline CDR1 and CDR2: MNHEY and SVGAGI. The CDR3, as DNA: TGTGCCAGCAGTTACACCGGGACAGGGGCCAACGAGGCGAACACCGGGGAGCTGTTTTTT. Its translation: CASSYTGTGANEANTGELFF.

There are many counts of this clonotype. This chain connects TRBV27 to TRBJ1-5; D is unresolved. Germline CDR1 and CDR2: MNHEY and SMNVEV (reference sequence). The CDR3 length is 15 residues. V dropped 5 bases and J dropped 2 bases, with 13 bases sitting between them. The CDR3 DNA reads TGTGCCAGCAGTCTGGACTCGGGTGGCAATCAGCCCCAGCATTTT. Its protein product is CASSLDSGGNQPQHF.

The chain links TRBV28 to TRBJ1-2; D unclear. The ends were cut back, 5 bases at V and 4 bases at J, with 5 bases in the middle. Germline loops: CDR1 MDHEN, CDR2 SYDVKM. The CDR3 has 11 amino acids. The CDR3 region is CASSTAYGYTF. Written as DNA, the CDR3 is TGTGCCAGCAGTACAGCCTATGGCTACACCTTC.

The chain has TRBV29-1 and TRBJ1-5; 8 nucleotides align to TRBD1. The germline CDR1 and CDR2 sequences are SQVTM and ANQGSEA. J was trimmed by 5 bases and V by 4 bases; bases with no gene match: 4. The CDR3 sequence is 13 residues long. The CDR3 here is CSVVRGQYQPQHF. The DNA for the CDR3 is TGCAGCGTTGTCAGGGGGCAATATCAGCCCCAGCATTTT.

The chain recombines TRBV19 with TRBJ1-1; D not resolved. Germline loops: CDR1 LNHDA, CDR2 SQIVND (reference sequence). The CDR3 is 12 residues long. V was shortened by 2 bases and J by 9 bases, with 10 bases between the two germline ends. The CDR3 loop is CASSILQSQAFF. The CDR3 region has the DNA TGTGCCAGTAGTATATTACAGTCTCAAGCTTTCTTT.

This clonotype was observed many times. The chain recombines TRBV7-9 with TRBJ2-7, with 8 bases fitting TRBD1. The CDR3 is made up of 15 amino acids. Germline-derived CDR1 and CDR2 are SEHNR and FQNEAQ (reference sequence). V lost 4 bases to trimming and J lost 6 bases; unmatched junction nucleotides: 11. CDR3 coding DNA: TGTGCCAGCAGCTCCGGGATGGGACAGGTACTCGAGCAGTACTTC. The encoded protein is CASSSGMGQVLEQYF.

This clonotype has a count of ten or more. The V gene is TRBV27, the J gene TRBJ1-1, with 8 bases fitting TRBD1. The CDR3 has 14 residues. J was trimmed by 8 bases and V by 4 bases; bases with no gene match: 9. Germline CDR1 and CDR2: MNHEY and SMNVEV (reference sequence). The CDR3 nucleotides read TGTGCCAGCAGTTATCAAGAAACAGGGGGAGAAGCTTTCTTT. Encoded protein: CASSYQETGGEAFF.

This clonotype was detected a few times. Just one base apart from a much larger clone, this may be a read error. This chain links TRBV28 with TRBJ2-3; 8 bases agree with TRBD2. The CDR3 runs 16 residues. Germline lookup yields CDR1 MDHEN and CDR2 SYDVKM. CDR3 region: CASSFGTSGGTDMQYF. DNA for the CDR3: TGTGCCAGCAGTTTTGGCACTAGCGGAGGCACAGATATGCAGTATTTT.

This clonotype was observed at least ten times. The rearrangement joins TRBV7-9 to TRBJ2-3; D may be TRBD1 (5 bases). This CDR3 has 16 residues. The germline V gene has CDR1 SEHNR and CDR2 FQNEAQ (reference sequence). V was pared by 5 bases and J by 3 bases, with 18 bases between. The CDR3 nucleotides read TGTGCCAGCAGCCACGGTGGTCGGGCAGGGACAGATACGCAGTATTTT. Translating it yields CASSHGGRAGTDTQYF.

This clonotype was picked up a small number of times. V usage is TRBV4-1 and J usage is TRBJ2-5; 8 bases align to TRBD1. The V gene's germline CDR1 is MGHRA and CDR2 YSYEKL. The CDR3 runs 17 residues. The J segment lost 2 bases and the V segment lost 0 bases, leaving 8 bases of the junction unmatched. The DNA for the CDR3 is TGCGCCAGCAGCCAAGATGGGACAGGAGGGTATCAAGAGACCCAGTACTTC. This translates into CASSQDGTGGYQETQYF.

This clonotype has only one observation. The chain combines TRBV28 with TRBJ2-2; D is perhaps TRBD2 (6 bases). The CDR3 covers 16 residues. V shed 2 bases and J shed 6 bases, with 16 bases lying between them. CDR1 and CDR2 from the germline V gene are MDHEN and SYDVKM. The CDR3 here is CASSLMEGRGAGELFF. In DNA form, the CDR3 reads TGTGCCAGCAGTTTAATGGAGGGTCGGGGAGCCGGGGAGCTGTTTTTT.

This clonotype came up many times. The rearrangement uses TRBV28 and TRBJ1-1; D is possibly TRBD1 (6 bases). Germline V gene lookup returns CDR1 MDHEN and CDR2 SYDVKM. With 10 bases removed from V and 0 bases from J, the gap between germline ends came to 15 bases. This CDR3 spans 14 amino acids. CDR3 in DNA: TGTGCCACGACGACGGGGGCGGTGAACACTGAAGCTTTCTTT. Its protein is CATTTGAVNTEAFF.